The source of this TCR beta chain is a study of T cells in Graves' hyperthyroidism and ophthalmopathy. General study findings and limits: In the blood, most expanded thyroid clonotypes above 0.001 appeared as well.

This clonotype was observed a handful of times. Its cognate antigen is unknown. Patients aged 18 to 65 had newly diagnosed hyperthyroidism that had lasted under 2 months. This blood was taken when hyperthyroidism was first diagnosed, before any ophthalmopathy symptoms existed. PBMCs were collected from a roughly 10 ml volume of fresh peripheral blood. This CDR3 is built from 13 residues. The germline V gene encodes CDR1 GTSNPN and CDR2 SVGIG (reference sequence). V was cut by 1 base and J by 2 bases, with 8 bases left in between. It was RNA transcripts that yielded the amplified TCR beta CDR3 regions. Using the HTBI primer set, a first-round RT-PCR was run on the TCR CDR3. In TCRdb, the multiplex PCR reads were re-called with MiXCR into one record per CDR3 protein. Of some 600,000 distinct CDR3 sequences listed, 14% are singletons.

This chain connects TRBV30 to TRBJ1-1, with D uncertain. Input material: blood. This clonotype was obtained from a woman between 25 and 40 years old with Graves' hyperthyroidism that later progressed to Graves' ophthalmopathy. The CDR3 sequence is CAWSALGNTEAFF. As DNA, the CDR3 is TGTGCCTGGAGTGCCCTGGGAAACACTGAAGCTTTCTTT.